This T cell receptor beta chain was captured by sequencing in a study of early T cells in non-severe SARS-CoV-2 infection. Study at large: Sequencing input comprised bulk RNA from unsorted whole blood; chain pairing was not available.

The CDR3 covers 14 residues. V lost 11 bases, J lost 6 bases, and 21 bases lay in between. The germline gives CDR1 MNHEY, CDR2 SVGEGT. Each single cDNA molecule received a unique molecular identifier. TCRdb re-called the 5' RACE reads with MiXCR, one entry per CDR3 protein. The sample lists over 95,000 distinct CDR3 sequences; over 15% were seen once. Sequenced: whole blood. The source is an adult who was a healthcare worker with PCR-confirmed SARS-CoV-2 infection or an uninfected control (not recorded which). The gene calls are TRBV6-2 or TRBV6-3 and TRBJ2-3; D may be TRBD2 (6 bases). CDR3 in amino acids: CAGAGTLEADTQYF. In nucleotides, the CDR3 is TGTGCCGGCGCCGGGACTTTGGAAGCGGATACGCAGTATTTT.